This TCR beta chain came from a study of human T cells and chemical hapten exposure. Study observations and caveats: There were significantly more large CDR3 similarity clusters among expanded TCRs than among controls. Following DPC sensitization, TCRs present above 1 in 1000 frequency showed no change. Expanded TCR counts at PT1 were positively correlated with the patch test score.

Turning to this clonotype: The target antigen is unknown.

As to time point: patch test 1, 2 weeks after DPC sensitization. Treatment denoted: therapeutic diphenylcyclopropenone sensitization with weekly scalp DPC. Unique molecular identifiers were linked by the library to individual cDNA molecules. TCRdb processed the RACE reads anew with MiXCR; each CDR3 protein has one entry. The sample lists some 200,000 distinct CDR3 sequences; more than 20% were seen once. CDR1 is MNHNS and CDR2 is SASEGT in the germline V gene. The CDR3 has 15 amino acids. Unmatched junction bases numbered 6, after V lost 7 bases and J lost 2 bases. Source: whole blood, taken in connection with sensitization to the hapten diphenylcyclopropenone (DPC). The gene calls are TRBV6-1 and TRBJ2-5; the match to TRBD1 covers 11 bases. This clonotype was sampled from a woman aged 45 to 65 with alopecia areata. Some clones in this sample may be carry-over from other donors' samples. The CDR3 here is CASTGTGGLQETQYF. The CDR3 region has the DNA TGTGCCAGCACCGGGACAGGGGGTCTACAAGAGACCCAGTACTTC.